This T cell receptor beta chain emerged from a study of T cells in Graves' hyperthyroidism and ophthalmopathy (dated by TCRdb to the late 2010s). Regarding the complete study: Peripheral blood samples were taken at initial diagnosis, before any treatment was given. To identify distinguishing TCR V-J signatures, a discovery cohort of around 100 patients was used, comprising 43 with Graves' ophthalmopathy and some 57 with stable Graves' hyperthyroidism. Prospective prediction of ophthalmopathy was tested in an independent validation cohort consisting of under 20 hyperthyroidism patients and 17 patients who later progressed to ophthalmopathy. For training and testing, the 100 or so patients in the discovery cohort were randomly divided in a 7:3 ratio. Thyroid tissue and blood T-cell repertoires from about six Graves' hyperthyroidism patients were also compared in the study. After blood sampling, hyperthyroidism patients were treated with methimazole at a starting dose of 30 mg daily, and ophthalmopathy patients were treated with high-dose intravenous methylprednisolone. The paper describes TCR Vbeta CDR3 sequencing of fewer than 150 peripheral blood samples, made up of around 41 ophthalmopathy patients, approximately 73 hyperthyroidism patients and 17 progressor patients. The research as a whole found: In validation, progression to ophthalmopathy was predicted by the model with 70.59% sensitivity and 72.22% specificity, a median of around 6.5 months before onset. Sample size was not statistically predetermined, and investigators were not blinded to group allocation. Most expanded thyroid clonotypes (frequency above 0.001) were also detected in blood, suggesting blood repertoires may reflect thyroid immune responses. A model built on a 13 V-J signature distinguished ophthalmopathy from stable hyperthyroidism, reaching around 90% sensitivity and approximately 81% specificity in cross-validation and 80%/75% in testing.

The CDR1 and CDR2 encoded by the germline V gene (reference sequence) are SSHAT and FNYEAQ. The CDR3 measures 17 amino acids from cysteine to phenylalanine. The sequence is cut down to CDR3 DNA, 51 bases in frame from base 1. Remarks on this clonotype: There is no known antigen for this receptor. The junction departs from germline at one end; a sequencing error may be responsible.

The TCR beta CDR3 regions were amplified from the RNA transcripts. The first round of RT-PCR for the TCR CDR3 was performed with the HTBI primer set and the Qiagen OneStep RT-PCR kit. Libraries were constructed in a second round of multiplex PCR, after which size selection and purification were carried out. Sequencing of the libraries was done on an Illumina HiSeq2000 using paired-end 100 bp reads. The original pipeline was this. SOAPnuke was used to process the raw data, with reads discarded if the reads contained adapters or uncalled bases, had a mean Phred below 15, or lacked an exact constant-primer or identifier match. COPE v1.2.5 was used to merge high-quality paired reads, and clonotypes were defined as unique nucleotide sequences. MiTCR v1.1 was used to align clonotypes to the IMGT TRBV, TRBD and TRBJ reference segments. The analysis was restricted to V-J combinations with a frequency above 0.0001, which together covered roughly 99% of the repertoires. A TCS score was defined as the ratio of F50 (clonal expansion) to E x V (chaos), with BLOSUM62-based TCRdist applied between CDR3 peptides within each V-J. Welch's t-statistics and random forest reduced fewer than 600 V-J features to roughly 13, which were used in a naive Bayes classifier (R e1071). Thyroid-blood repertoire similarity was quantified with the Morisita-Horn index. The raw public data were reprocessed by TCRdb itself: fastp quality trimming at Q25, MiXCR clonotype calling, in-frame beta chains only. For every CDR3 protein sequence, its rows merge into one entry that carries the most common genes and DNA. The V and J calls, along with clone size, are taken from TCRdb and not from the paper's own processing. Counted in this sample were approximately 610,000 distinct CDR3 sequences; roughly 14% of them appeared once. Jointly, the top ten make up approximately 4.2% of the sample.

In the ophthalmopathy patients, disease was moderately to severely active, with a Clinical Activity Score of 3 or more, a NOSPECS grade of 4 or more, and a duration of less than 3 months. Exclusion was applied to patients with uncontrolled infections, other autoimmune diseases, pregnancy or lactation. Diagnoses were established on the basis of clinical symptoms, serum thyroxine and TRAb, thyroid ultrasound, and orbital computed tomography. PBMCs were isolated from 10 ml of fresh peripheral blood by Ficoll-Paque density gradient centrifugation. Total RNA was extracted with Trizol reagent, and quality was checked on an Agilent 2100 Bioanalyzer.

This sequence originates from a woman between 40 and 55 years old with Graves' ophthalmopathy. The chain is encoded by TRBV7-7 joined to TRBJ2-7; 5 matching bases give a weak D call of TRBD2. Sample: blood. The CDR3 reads CASSRRTFALSGYEQYF. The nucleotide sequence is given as TGTGCTAGCAGCCGGAGGACGTTTGCACTCTCGGGCTACGAGCAGTACTTC.